The 25 T cell receptor beta chains below were found in one sample sequenced in a study of response to subunit inactivated influenza vaccine. Using its own MiXCR run on the RT-PCR reads, TCRdb lists one record per CDR3 protein. The sample consists of approximately 700,000 distinct CDR3 sequences, around 14% of them appearing once. The sequencing used PBMCs from blood, collected approximately 15 days before vaccination. The receptors originated from a man aged 50 to 59 who received an inactivated influenza vaccine.

The chain carries TRBV19 and TRBJ2-3; 7 positions match TRBD2. The CDR3 runs 15 residues. CDR1 LNHDA and CDR2 SQIVND come from the germline V gene (reference sequence). V gave up 0 bases and J gave up 3 bases; unmatched junction bases: 3. The CDR3 DNA reads as TGTGCCAGTAGTATAGAAGGCGGGAGAACAGATACGCAGTATTTT. Amino acid sequence: CASSIEGGRTDTQYF. The full variable domain, its missing parts supplied by reference TRBV19 and TRBJ2-3, is DGGITQSPKYLFRKEGQNVTLSCEQNLNHDAMYWYRQDPGQGLRLIYYSQIVNDFQKGDIAEGYSVSREKKESFPLTVTSAQKNPTAFYLCASSIEGGRTDTQYFGPGTRLTVL.

The CDR3 bases are TGCAGTGCGAGCAGTGGGACCGATCAGCCCCAGCATTTT. Protein product: CSASSGTDQPQHF. The chain carries TRBV20-1 and TRBJ1-5; D perhaps matches TRBD1 (5 bases). This CDR3 region has 13 residues. The V and J ends lost 6 bases and 5 bases respectively, with 14 bases between them. The V gene's germline CDR1 is DFQATT and CDR2 SNEGSKA (reference sequence).

This clonotype was seen ten or more times. An end of the junction differs from the germline gene, which may be a read error. The chain employs TRBV12-3 or TRBV12-4 and TRBJ2-1; D is unclear. The CDR3 sequence is 11 residues long. Here the CDR3 DNA reads TGTGCCAGCAGCTTAGGTTATGAGCAGTTCTTC. Protein: CASSLGYEQFF.

This chain connects TRBV4-3 to TRBJ1-5, with 7 bases identical to TRBD1. The length of the CDR3 is 17 residues. The V gene end was trimmed by 0 bases and the J gene end by 2 bases; junction bases not matched to a gene: 7. The germline V gene encodes CDR1 LGHNA and CDR2 YSLEER. CDR3 sequence (DNA): TGCGCCAGCAGCCAAGATACTCCAGGGGGGGGCAATCAGCCCCAGCATTTT. Its protein is CASSQDTPGGGNQPQHF.

The V call is TRBV2, the J call TRBJ1-5, with 9 bases that match TRBD1. V lost 9 bases, J lost 2 bases, and 17 bases stayed unmatched. Germline CDR1 is SNHLY and CDR2 is FYNNEI. CDR3 size: 18 residues. The CDR3 region is CASRKGQGISHGNQPQHF. The CDR3 DNA sequence: TGTGCCAGTAGAAAGGGACAGGGTATCTCTCATGGCAATCAGCCCCAGCATTTT.

This clonotype was seen more than once but under ten times. The V and J genes are TRBV4-1 and TRBJ1-4; D possibly corresponds to TRBD1 (6 bases). From germline, CDR1 is MGHRA and CDR2 YSYEKL. The CDR3 sequence is 17 residues long. Trimming removed 0 bases from V and 6 bases from J, with 17 bases in between. The CDR3 region is CASSQEEGWGADEKLFF. The DNA of the CDR3 is TGCGCCAGCAGCCAAGAAGAGGGCTGGGGGGCCGATGAAAAACTGTTTTTT.

V and J are TRBV6-2 or TRBV6-3 and TRBJ1-5; 9 nucleotides align to TRBD1. This CDR3 comprises 16 residues. CDR1 and CDR2 (germline): MNHEY, SVGEGT. V gave up 5 bases and J gave up 6 bases; unmatched junction bases: 11. The CDR3 region has the DNA TGTGCCAGCAGTACGCGACGAACAGGGGGCGGTCAGCCCCAGCATTTT. This sequence encodes CASSTRRTGGGQPQHF.

This clonotype was picked up many times. This sequence joins TRBV29-1 and TRBJ2-2; no clear D. V gave up 7 bases and J gave up 4 bases, with 10 bases separating them. CDR3 length: 12 residues. Germline V gene data show CDR1 as SQVTM and CDR2 as ANQGSEA. The CDR3: CSAGRSTGELFF. The CDR3 DNA is TGCAGCGCCGGAAGGAGCACCGGGGAGCTGTTTTTT.

This clonotype was picked up a small number of times. This chain links TRBV6-1 with TRBJ2-7, with TRBD1 identical over 7 bases. CDR1 MNHNS and CDR2 SASEGT come from the germline V gene. The CDR3 covers 13 residues. Trimming removed 4 bases from V and 2 bases from J; junction bases left unmatched: 2. This CDR3 is CASSVGQTYEQYF. In DNA, the CDR3 is TGTGCCAGCAGTGTGGGACAGACCTACGAGCAGTACTTC.

The gene calls are TRBV27 and TRBJ2-1; D uncertain. V lost 4 bases, J lost 4 bases, and 8 bases lay in between. The CDR3 spans 13 residues. CDR1 and CDR2 from the germline V gene are MNHEY and SMNVEV (reference sequence). CDR3 in DNA: TGTGCCAGCAGTTATAAGGAGTACAATGAGCAGTTCTTC. As protein: CASSYKEYNEQFF.

This clonotype was seen only a few times. This rearrangement joins TRBV12-3 or TRBV12-4 to TRBJ1-5; D not certain. The CDR3 covers 15 residues. The ends were cut back, 0 bases at V and 6 bases at J, with 12 bases in the middle. CDR3 amino acids: CASSLAPYVFQPQHF. CDR3 bases: TGTGCCAGCAGTTTAGCACCCTATGTGTTTCAGCCCCAGCATTTT.

This clonotype was counted between two and nine times. This chain connects TRBV20-1 to TRBJ2-1, with TRBD2 matching 9 bases. V trimming: 3 bases; J trimming: 3 bases; junction bases outside the gene matches: 6. The germline V gene encodes CDR1 DFQATT and CDR2 SNEGSKA (reference sequence). CDR3 length: 15 amino acids. DNA for the CDR3: TGCAGTGCTAGGCCGCGGGAGGGCCTCTACAATGAGCAGTTCTTC. It specifies CSARPREGLYNEQFF.

This clonotype was counted a few times. This chain connects TRBV28 to TRBJ2-1, with 9 bases identical to TRBD2. V dropped 2 bases and J dropped 7; count of bases not matched to a gene: 6. Germline values: CDR1 MDHEN, CDR2 SYDVKM. The CDR3 has 15 amino acids. CDR3 sequence: CASSLGGGRANEQFF. The CDR3 coding sequence is TGTGCCAGCAGTTTAGGGGGCGGGAGGGCAAATGAGCAGTTCTTC.

This clonotype was picked up a small number of times. V is TRBV19 and J is TRBJ2-1; TRBD1 matches at 7 bases. There are 15 residues in the CDR3. The V gene end was trimmed by 3 bases and the J gene end by 1 base; junction bases not matched to a gene: 3. The germline V gene has CDR1 LNHDA and CDR2 SQIVND (reference sequence). The CDR3 nucleotides read TGTGCCAGTAGTATGTCACAGGGGTCCTACAATGAGCAGTTCTTC. Amino acid sequence: CASSMSQGSYNEQFF.

J is TRBJ2-2 and V is TRBV5-1, with D possibly being TRBD2 (6 bases). The germline V gene has CDR1 SGHRS and CDR2 YFSETQ. V was shortened by 4 bases and J by 4 bases, with 11 bases between the two germline ends. CDR3 size: 14 residues. The DNA of the CDR3 is TGCGCCAGCAGCCAGACTAGTTTCACCGGGGAGCTGTTTTTT. Translation: CASSQTSFTGELFF. The variable domain in full, completed from reference TRBV5-1 and TRBJ2-2, reads KAGVTQTPRYLIKTRGQQVTLSCSPISGHRSVSWYQQTPGQGLQFLFEYFSETQRNKGNFPGRFSGRQFSNSRSEMNVSTLELGDSALYLCASSQTSFTGELFFGEGSRLTVL.

This clonotype was counted between two and nine times. The chain has TRBV5-8 and TRBJ2-6, with 7 nucleotides matching TRBD1. CDR3 size: 15 residues. Germline V gene lookup returns CDR1 SGHTS and CDR2 YDEGEE. The J segment lost 3 bases and the V segment lost 4 bases, leaving 4 bases of the junction unmatched. CDR3 sequence (DNA): TGTGCCAGCAGCAAGACAGGGCTTGGGGCCAACGTCCTGACTTTC. This codes for CASSKTGLGANVLTF. The full variable domain, its missing parts supplied by reference TRBV5-8 and TRBJ2-6, is EAGVTQSPTHLIKTRGQQATLRCSPISGHTSVYWYQQALGLGLQFLLWYDEGEERNRGNFPPRFSGRQFPNYSSELNVNALELEDSALYLCASSKTGLGANVLTFGAGSRLTVL.

This clonotype has a handful of counts. The V call is TRBV25-1, the J call TRBJ2-7; either TRBD1 or TRBD2 may supply D (6 bases each). V shed 0 bases and J shed 4 bases, with 16 bases lying between them. The CDR3 totals 16 residues. CDR1 and CDR2 from the germline V gene are MGHDK and SYGVNS. CDR3 DNA sequence: TGTGCCAGCAGTGAATATTCCGGGGGCGCTATATACGAGCAGTACTTC. It is translated as CASSEYSGGAIYEQYF.

There are a few counts of this clonotype. The chain couples TRBV4-3 to TRBJ2-6; TRBD1 might be the D (6 bases). Germline CDR1 reads LGHNA; CDR2 reads YSLEER. The CDR3 spans 18 residues. V dropped 1 base and J dropped 2 bases, with 15 bases sitting between them. The CDR3 reads CASSQGFTGWPGANVLTF. CDR3 nucleotide sequence: TGCGCCAGCAGCCAAGGGTTTACAGGGTGGCCTGGGGCCAACGTCCTGACTTTC.

DNA for the CDR3: TGTGCCAGCCGTTCCCTGCGAAACAACGGGAACGAGCAGTACTTC. Translated: CASRSLRNNGNEQYF. The genes are TRBV12-3 or TRBV12-4 and TRBJ2-7; a possible D gene is TRBD2 (5 bases). The CDR3 loop spans 15 amino acids. V was shortened by 8 bases and J by 5 bases, with 22 bases between the two germline ends.

The J gene is TRBJ2-2, the V gene TRBV4-1, with D uncertain. Trimming removed 0 bases at V and 4 bases at J, with 12 bases between. There are 16 residues in the CDR3. Germline CDR1 MGHRA, CDR2 YSYEKL. The CDR3 loop is CASSQELQDFTGELFF. In DNA form, the CDR3 reads TGCGCCAGCAGCCAAGAACTGCAGGATTTCACCGGGGAGCTGTTTTTT.

This clonotype was seen a handful of times. The chain recombines TRBV28 with TRBJ2-3; the match to TRBD2 covers 8 bases. The germline V gene encodes CDR1 MDHEN and CDR2 SYDVKM. J was trimmed by 0 bases and V by 3 bases; bases with no gene match: 5. The CDR3 is made up of 16 amino acids. In nucleotides, the CDR3 is TGTGCCAGCAGTTTTCAGCGGGGGATTAGCACAGATACGCAGTATTTT. Residues: CASSFQRGISTDTQYF.

The J gene is TRBJ2-3, the V gene TRBV28; tentatively, D is TRBD1 (6 bases). Trimming cost V 6 bases and J 0 bases, with 19 bases left between them. This CDR3 is built from 17 residues. CDR1 MDHEN and CDR2 SYDVKM come from the germline V gene. DNA of the CDR3: TGTGCCAGCAGCTACTACCTTGGACAGACAAGCACAGATACGCAGTATTTT. It yields the protein CASSYYLGQTSTDTQYF.

V and J are TRBV10-3 and TRBJ2-7, with D perhaps TRBD1 (6 bases). This CDR3 spans 15 amino acids. Germline V lookup: CDR1 ENHRY, CDR2 SYGVKD. Trimming removed 2 bases from V and 6 bases from J, with 17 bases in between. The CDR3: CAISEPGALKIEQYF. CDR3 coding DNA: TGTGCCATCAGTGAGCCAGGGGCCTTGAAAATCGAGCAGTACTTC.

This clonotype was observed a handful of times. The chain couples TRBV20-1 to TRBJ1-5; unclear D gene. From germline, CDR1 is DFQATT and CDR2 SNEGSKA (reference sequence). The CDR3 has 12 amino acids. V was shortened by 0 bases and J by 10 bases, with 10 bases between the two germline ends. The CDR3 sequence: CSARDRRSPQHF. Written as DNA, the CDR3 is TGCAGTGCTAGAGATAGGAGGTCTCCCCAGCATTTT.

The CDR3 DNA is TGTGCCAGCAGCCAAGAGGGGACAGGGGGCAGTACGCAGTATTTT. Residues: CASSQEGTGGSTQYF. V usage is TRBV3-1 and J usage is TRBJ2-3; 12 nucleotides agree with TRBD1. The junction had 3 bases not matched to a gene; V was cut back by 0 bases and J by 8 bases. Germline CDR1 reads LGHDT; CDR2 reads YNNKEL (reference sequence). This CDR3 spans 15 amino acids.